One and the same sample provided the 24 T cell receptor beta chains below, sequenced in a study of blood T cell repertoires in COVID-19. Method: immunoSEQ multiplex PCR; TCRdb's copy keeps in-frame clones and lacks some. The sample shows approximately 300,000 clones, roughly 87% of them seen only once. Source material: peripheral blood. The origin of the receptors is a woman aged 50 to 60 who had recovered from COVID-19.

This chain links TRBV28 with TRBJ1-5, with a weak D call TRBD1 (5 bases). The V gene's germline CDR1 is MDHEN and CDR2 SYDVKM. The CDR3 is 15 amino acids. Trimming took off 2 bases at V and 3 bases at J, with 11 bases between the two ends. The CDR3 protein is CASSLGGRNNQPQHF. As DNA, the CDR3 is TGTGCCAGCAGTTTAGGGGGGAGGAACAATCAGCCCCAGCATTTT. The complete variable domain, with remaining parts taken from reference TRBV28 and TRBJ1-5, reads DVKVTQSSRYLVKRTGEKVFLECVQDMDHENMFWYRQDPGLGLRLIYFSYDVKMKEKGDIPEGYSVSREKKERFSLILESASTNQTSMYLCASSLGGRNNQPQHFGDGTRLSIL.

This sequence joins TRBV5-4 and TRBJ1-1; TRBD1 agrees at 10 bases. CDR3 length: 17 residues. Germline V gives CDR1 SGHNT, CDR2 YYREEE (reference sequence). Trimming cost V 1 base and J 3 bases; bases outside gene matches: 9. The CDR3 DNA reads TGTGCCAGCAGCTTGCGACGACAGGGGGCAATAGACACTGAAGCTTTCTTT. As protein: CASSLRRQGAIDTEAFF.

The V gene is TRBV6-6, the J gene TRBJ2-3; no reliable D call. This CDR3 has 14 residues. V was trimmed by 5 bases and J by 3 bases, leaving 12 bases between them. Germline loops: CDR1 MNHNY, CDR2 SVGAGI (reference sequence). The CDR3 is CASSPVRITDTQYF. CDR3 in DNA: TGTGCCAGCAGTCCAGTCAGGATTACAGATACGCAGTATTTT.

This chain connects TRBV5-6 to TRBJ2-7; D might be TRBD2 (6 bases). The CDR3 contains 14 residues. V was clipped by 0 bases and J by 6 bases, with 13 bases between them. Germline V gene data show CDR1 as SGHDT and CDR2 as YYEEEE. CDR3 sequence (DNA): TGTGCCAGCAGCTTGGGAGGGGCGCGGGGCGAGCAGTACTTC. This translates into CASSLGGARGEQYF.

V is TRBV2 and J is TRBJ1-5; tentative D call: TRBD1 (5 bases). Deletions cut 4 bases from V and 3 bases from J, with 10 bases between. Germline V gene lookup returns CDR1 SNHLY and CDR2 FYNNEI. This CDR3 has 14 amino acids. The CDR3 protein is CASSGGRFNQPQHF. CDR3 DNA: TGTGCCAGCAGTGGGGGCAGATTCAATCAGCCCCAGCATTTT.

This rearrangement joins TRBV6-2 or TRBV6-3 to TRBJ2-2; D possibly corresponds to TRBD1 (5 bases). CDR1 is MNHEY and CDR2 is SVGEGT in the germline V gene. The V end was cut by 0 bases, the J end by 3 bases, with 11 bases between. The CDR3 extends over 16 amino acids. The CDR3 DNA reads TGTGCCAGCAGTTACTCCCCCAGGGTGTACACCGGGGAGCTGTTTTTT. Translation gives CASSYSPRVYTGELFF.

The chain uses TRBV11-3 and TRBJ1-5; 7 positions agree with TRBD1. With V trimmed by 1 base and J by 2 bases, 14 bases remained unmatched. This CDR3 has 19 residues. The V gene's germline CDR1 is SGHNT and CDR2 YENEEA. The CDR3 is CASSLVRKGKGAGNQPQHF. Here the CDR3 DNA reads TGTGCCAGCAGCTTAGTAAGGAAGGGCAAGGGGGCGGGCAATCAGCCCCAGCATTTT.

The gene calls are TRBV5-1 and TRBJ1-1, with a weak D call TRBD1 (5 bases). Trimming removed 2 bases from V and 2 bases from J, with 10 bases in between. Germline V gene sequence: CDR1 SGHRS, CDR2 YFSETQ. This CDR3 has 14 residues. CDR3 loop: CASSLRGGNTEAFF. Written as DNA, the CDR3 is TGCGCCAGCAGCTTAAGGGGCGGAAACACTGAAGCTTTCTTT.

The chain joins TRBV5-6 to TRBJ1-1; D may be TRBD1 (6 bases). Germline lookup yields CDR1 SGHDT and CDR2 YYEEEE. Trimming removed 0 bases at V and 7 bases at J, with 13 bases between. The CDR3 is made up of 14 amino acids. CDR3 DNA sequence: TGTGCCAGCAGCTTGGACGGGGGGCTAGGTGAAGCTTTCTTT. Its protein product is CASSLDGGLGEAFF.

V usage is TRBV7-2 and J usage is TRBJ2-1; tentatively, D is TRBD1 (5 bases). The CDR3 totals 13 residues. V lost 6 bases and J 8 bases, leaving 14 bases between the germline ends. The germline CDR1 and CDR2 sequences are SGHTA and FQGNSA. The CDR3 DNA sequence: TGTGCCAGCAGTCTTAGGAAGGGGTATGAGCAGTTCTTC. Residues: CASSLRKGYEQFF.

This rearrangement joins TRBV6-6 to TRBJ1-1; no clear D. V was clipped by 10 bases and J by 2 bases, with 5 bases between them. Germline V lookup: CDR1 MNHNY, CDR2 SVGAGI (reference sequence). The CDR3 has 10 residues. CDR3 DNA sequence: TGTGCCACCCAAAACACTGAAGCTTTCTTT. Translation: CATQNTEAFF.

The gene calls are TRBV7-2 and TRBJ2-3; 10 bases map to TRBD1. The CDR3 length is 15 residues. Germline V gene lookup returns CDR1 SGHTA and CDR2 FQGNSA. Trimming removed 4 bases from V and 3 bases from J; junction bases left unmatched: 4. The CDR3 here is CASSWRQGATDTQYF. DNA for the CDR3: TGTGCCAGCAGCTGGAGACAGGGGGCAACAGATACGCAGTATTTT.

The gene calls are TRBV6-6 and TRBJ1-3; the match to TRBD1 covers 8 bases. The CDR3 spans 15 residues. Unmatched junction bases numbered 6, after V lost 6 bases and J lost 2 bases. From germline, CDR1 is MNHNY and CDR2 SVGAGI (reference sequence). The CDR3 DNA is TGTGCCAGCAGAACGAGGACAGGGACTGGAAACACCATATATTTT. Amino acids: CASRTRTGTGNTIYF.

As for this clone: This is likely an artifact of a read error, given a far larger clone one base away. V gene TRBV5-6 combines with J gene TRBJ1-1; possible D gene TRBD1, 5 bases. V dropped 2 bases and J dropped 4 bases, with 6 bases sitting between them. The germline gives CDR1 SGHDT, CDR2 YYEEEE. The length of the CDR3 is 12 residues. The CDR3 protein is CASSFGGTEAFF. The DNA for the CDR3 is TGTGCCAGCAGCTTCGGGGGCACTGAAGCTTTCTTT.

This rearrangement joins TRBV6-5 to TRBJ1-1; the D gene is possibly TRBD1 (6 bases). V dropped 4 bases and J dropped 3 bases, with 12 bases sitting between them. The germline CDR1 and CDR2 sequences are MNHEY and SVGAGI. This CDR3 region has 14 residues. CDR3 coding DNA: TGTGCCAGCAGTTCCTGGACAGCCTACACTGAAGCTTTCTTT. It codes for CASSSWTAYTEAFF.

The rearrangement uses TRBV7-3 and TRBJ1-1, with 8 nucleotides matching TRBD1. The CDR3 loop spans 13 amino acids. Germline assignment: CDR1 SGHTA and CDR2 FQGTGA. Trimming at V came to 4 bases and at J to 6 bases, leaving 4 bases not matched to a gene. The CDR3 here is CASSSQTGAEAFF. The DNA for the CDR3 is TGTGCCAGCAGCTCGCAGACAGGGGCTGAAGCTTTCTTT.

The chain recombines TRBV5-1 with TRBJ1-4; D may be TRBD1 (6 bases). The CDR3 is made up of 15 amino acids. V was shortened by 3 bases and J by 5 bases, with 14 bases between the two germline ends. CDR1 and CDR2 (germline): SGHRS, YFSETQ. This CDR3 is CASSYAGTFNEKLFF. DNA of the CDR3: TGCGCCAGCAGCTACGCCGGGACATTCAATGAAAAACTGTTTTTT.

Only a few counts were recorded for this clone. The chain has TRBV6-2 or TRBV6-3 and TRBJ2-7; TRBD1 matches at 9 bases. Germline V lookup: CDR1 MNHEY, CDR2 SVGEGT. The CDR3 has 15 amino acids. The V and J ends lost 4 bases and 4 bases, in that order; junction bases with no gene match: 8. The chain's CDR3 is CASSSPGQGPYEQYF. The CDR3 DNA sequence: TGTGCCAGCAGTTCTCCGGGACAGGGACCGTACGAGCAGTACTTC.

This clone appeared a single time. The genes are TRBV4-3 and TRBJ2-3; 8 bases match TRBD2. Germline assignment: CDR1 LGHNA and CDR2 YSLEER. The CDR3 sequence is 15 residues long. Trimming removed 3 bases from V and 4 bases from J; junction bases left unmatched: 6. CDR3 in amino acids: CASSQGLVMADTQYF. The CDR3 DNA is TGCGCCAGCAGCCAGGGACTAGTTATGGCAGATACGCAGTATTTT.

The chain has TRBV19 and TRBJ1-2, with TRBD1 matching 9 bases. Germline V gives CDR1 LNHDA, CDR2 SQIVND (reference sequence). This CDR3 region has 14 residues. V dropped 5 bases and J dropped 8; count of bases not matched to a gene: 9. The CDR3 DNA follows: TGTGCCAGTAGTCCCCAGGGGGGACAGGGAGGCTACACCTTC. Protein: CASSPQGGQGGYTF.

The gene calls are TRBV7-2 and TRBJ2-7; D might be TRBD2 (7 bases). The CDR3 has 15 amino acids. Germline V gene data show CDR1 as SGHTA and CDR2 as FQGNSA. V gave up 5 bases and J gave up 3 bases, with 17 bases separating them. CDR3 in DNA: TGTGCCAGCAGCCGTGGGGGGGCGCCGGGCTACGAGCAGTACTTC. Translated, it gives CASSRGGAPGYEQYF.

This clone was seen just once. The chain uses TRBV9 and TRBJ2-2; a weak D match, TRBD1 (5 bases). The germline V gene has CDR1 SGDLS and CDR2 YYNGEE. V was pared by 3 bases and J by 3 bases, with 18 bases between. The CDR3 length is 17 residues. This CDR3 is CASSAGLSGRDTGELFF. The CDR3 region has the DNA TGTGCCAGCAGCGCCGGCCTCTCTGGCAGGGACACCGGGGAGCTGTTTTTT.

This clone was detected only a few times. The chain couples TRBV6-1 to TRBJ1-1, with D perhaps TRBD1 (6 bases). The germline CDR1 and CDR2 sequences are MNHNS and SASEGT. CDR3 length: 14 amino acids. With 2 bases removed from V and 11 bases from J, the gap between germline ends came to 18 bases. The CDR3 sequence is CASSEFSRQASAFF. The CDR3 nucleotides read TGTGCCAGCAGTGAATTTTCTAGACAGGCTTCGGCTTTCTTT.

The chain couples TRBV27 to TRBJ2-1; TRBD2 agrees at 8 bases. The trim removed 1 base at V and 4 bases at J, leaving 3 bases unmatched. The germline V gene encodes CDR1 MNHEY and CDR2 SMNVEV (reference sequence). There are 15 residues in the CDR3. In nucleotides, the CDR3 is TGTGCCAGCAGTTTATGGACGGGGGGGTACAATGAGCAGTTCTTC. It yields the protein CASSLWTGGYNEQFF.